This T cell receptor (beta chain) was retrieved from a study of blood T cells in healthy people across ages. Alongside a J-beta primer mix, a sample-barcoded 5' primer served in a second PCR lasting about 6 to 11 cycles. Each cDNA molecule was tagged by a template-switch adaptor with 12 random nucleotides. TCRdb recomputed calls from the 5' RACE reads with MiXCR, one row per CDR3 protein. The sample consists of around 1.7 million distinct CDR3 sequences, 25% to 30% of them appearing once. The specimen was blood. This TCR derives from a woman in her 30s in good health.

CDR3 region: CASSLEYNAYNEQYF. The DNA of the CDR3 is TGTGCCAGCAGCTTAGAGTATAACGCCTACAATGAGCAGTACTTC. J is TRBJ2-1 and V is TRBV11-2; no clear D gene. The DNA end is more similar to TRBJ2-7, so the J call may be wrong. CDR1 SGHAT and CDR2 FQNNGV come from the germline V gene. This CDR3 is built from 15 residues.